This T cell receptor (beta chain) was profiled in a study of CD8 T cells in ankylosing spondylitis. The table lists this clonotype with a few counts. What it binds is not known. General observations from the study: Before this, some motif variants had been reported in reactive arthritis synovial fluid and blood. The study identified a TCR beta motif of fewer than 10 highly homologous variants that appeared characteristic of ankylosing spondylitis blood. It was reported that disease-linked clones were significantly enriched in matched ankylosing spondylitis synovial fluid.

CDR3 length: 15 residues. Germline trimming cut 0 bases from V and 3 bases from J; bases unmatched to any gene: 2. Germline CDR1 reads SGDLS; CDR2 reads YYNGEE. Quantitative barcoded 5'-RACE was used to prepare TCR beta libraries. MiXCR was run by TCRdb on the 5' RACE reads, yielding one entry per CDR3 protein. The top ten clones hold 4.6% of a sample with some 42,000 distinct CDR3 sequences, 2.7% of them seen once. The TCR comes from a male donor with ankylosing spondylitis or in good health (not recorded which). The chain links TRBV9 to TRBJ2-2; the match to TRBD1 covers 7 bases. Sequenced input: blood, either unsorted or a sorted T cell fraction (not recorded which). The chain's CDR3 is CASSVDRGHTGELFF. CDR3 in DNA: TGTGCCAGCAGCGTAGACAGGGGCCACACCGGGGAGCTGTTTTTT.